Listed below are T cell receptor beta chains from one sample, sequenced in a study of blood T cell repertoires in COVID-19. TCRdb keeps only in-frame clones here, not all; method: immunoSEQ multiplex PCR. This table has 70,000 to 90,000 clones, less than 85% appearing once. The material sequenced was peripheral blood. These TCRs come from a human donor with acute or convalescent COVID-19. The donor label of this sample is uncertain. Each CDR3 is given with its conserved first and last residue. Each record gives: clone size, D gene, J gene, V gene, CDR3 DNA, CDR3 protein. The D gene is left open where the match is weak. Clone size is not always given. Where it is, it says once, few, many or a class for expanded clones.

abundance: NA; d_gene: NA; j_gene: TRBJ1-1; v_gene: TRBV2; CDR3nt: TGTGCCAGCACAGGCCCGAACACTGAAGCTTTCTTT; CDR3aa: CASTGPNTEAFF
abundance: NA; d_gene: TRBD1; j_gene: TRBJ2-5; v_gene: TRBV28; CDR3nt: TGTGCCAGCAGTTTGCTAGGGACAGGGCTCCAAGAGACCCAGTACTTC; CDR3aa: CASSLLGTGLQETQYF
abundance: NA; d_gene: NA; j_gene: TRBJ1-4; v_gene: TRBV18; CDR3nt: TGTGCCACCCTGCCTGGGACAACAACAACTAATGAAAAACTGTTTTTT; CDR3aa: CATLPGTTTTNEKLFF
abundance: NA; d_gene: TRBD2; j_gene: TRBJ2-1; v_gene: TRBV6-2/TRBV6-3; CDR3nt: TGTGCCAGCAGTTACTCTCGCAGCGGGACTAGGGGCTCCAATGAGCAGTTCTTC; CDR3aa: CASSYSRSGTRGSNEQFF
abundance: once; d_gene: NA; j_gene: TRBJ1-5; v_gene: TRBV6-5; CDR3nt: TGTGCCAGCAGTTCGGCGGGAAGCAGCAATCAGCCCCAGCATTTT; CDR3aa: CASSSAGSSNQPQHF
abundance: NA; d_gene: TRBD1; j_gene: TRBJ2-1; v_gene: TRBV2; CDR3nt: TGTGCCAGCTCTCGGGGGACAGGGATCAATGAGCAGTTCTTC; CDR3aa: CASSRGTGINEQFF
abundance: NA; d_gene: NA; j_gene: TRBJ1-6; v_gene: TRBV6-2/TRBV6-3; CDR3nt: TGTGCCAGCAGTCTCAGCGGGACCGCGTCCCTCAGCCTCCACTTT; CDR3aa: CASSLSGTASLSLHF
abundance: NA; d_gene: NA; j_gene: TRBJ2-6; v_gene: TRBV12-2; CDR3nt: TGTGCAAGTCGCTCCACCGGACACCGCGACCTCTCTGGGGCCAACGTCCTGACTTTC; CDR3aa: CASRSTGHRDLSGANVLTF
abundance: NA; d_gene: TRBD2; j_gene: TRBJ2-1; v_gene: TRBV4-2; CDR3nt: TGTGCCAGCAGCCAAACTAGCGGGGGCTCCTACAATGAGCAGTTCTTC; CDR3aa: CASSQTSGGSYNEQFF
abundance: NA; d_gene: NA; j_gene: TRBJ1-2; v_gene: TRBV6-4; CDR3nt: TGTGCCAGCAGTGACTCTGGGAGAGGCGGCTATGGCTACACCTTC; CDR3aa: CASSDSGRGGYGYTF
abundance: NA; d_gene: TRBD2; j_gene: TRBJ2-7; v_gene: TRBV5-6; CDR3nt: TGTGCCAGCAGCTTGTATAGCGGGAGCTCCTACGAGCAGTACTTC; CDR3aa: CASSLYSGSSYEQYF
abundance: few; d_gene: NA; j_gene: TRBJ2-7; v_gene: TRBV18; CDR3nt: TGTGCCAGCTCACCACCTAGCGCCTACGAGAAGCAGTACTTC; CDR3aa: CASSPPSAYEKQYF
abundance: NA; d_gene: NA; j_gene: TRBJ1-2; v_gene: TRBV5-1; CDR3nt: TGCGCCAGCCGGGAAGTTTCTAACTATGGCTACACCTTC; CDR3aa: CASREVSNYGYTF
abundance: few; d_gene: TRBD1; j_gene: TRBJ1-1; v_gene: TRBV7-9; CDR3nt: TGTGCCAGCAGCTTCAGACAGGGGGGGCACACTGAAGCTTTCTTT; CDR3aa: CASSFRQGGHTEAFF
abundance: NA; d_gene: NA; j_gene: TRBJ2-5; v_gene: TRBV24-1; CDR3nt: TGTGCCACCAGTGACGCCAGGGAAACGGAGACCCAGTACTTC; CDR3aa: CATSDARETETQYF
abundance: NA; d_gene: TRBD2; j_gene: TRBJ2-3; v_gene: TRBV9; CDR3nt: TGTGCCAGCAGCGTAGCGGGAGGGATCACAGATACGCAGTATTTT; CDR3aa: CASSVAGGITDTQYF
abundance: NA; d_gene: TRBD1; j_gene: TRBJ1-5; v_gene: TRBV2; CDR3nt: TGTGCCAGCAGGGGGACAGGGGTCGGCAATCAGCCCCAGCATTTT; CDR3aa: CASRGTGVGNQPQHF